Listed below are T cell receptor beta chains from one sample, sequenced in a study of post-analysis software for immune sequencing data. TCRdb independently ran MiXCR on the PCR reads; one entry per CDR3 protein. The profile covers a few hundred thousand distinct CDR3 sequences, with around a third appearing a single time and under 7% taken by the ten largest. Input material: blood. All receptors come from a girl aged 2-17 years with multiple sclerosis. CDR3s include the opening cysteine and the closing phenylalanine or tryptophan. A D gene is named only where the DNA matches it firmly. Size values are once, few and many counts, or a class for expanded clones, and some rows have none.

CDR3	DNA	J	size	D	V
CSARVRQAPWPQHF	TGCAGTGCTAGAGTGCGACAGGCGCCTTGGCCCCAGCATTTT	TRBJ1-5	-	-	TRBV20-1
CASSEGASRETQYF	TGCGCCAGCAGCGAAGGGGCTAGCCGGGAGACCCAGTACTTC	TRBJ2-5	few	-	TRBV5-1
CASSLMAGGSNEQFF	TGCGCCAGCAGCTTGATGGCGGGGGGTTCCAATGAGCAGTTCTTC	TRBJ2-1	-	TRBD2	TRBV5-1
CASGPGQSLYEQYF	TGCGCCAGCGGACCGGGACAGTCTCTCTACGAGCAGTACTTC	TRBJ2-7	-	TRBD1	TRBV5-1
CATLRVQGSGTDTQYF	TGTGCCACCCTACGAGTGCAGGGATCGGGCACAGATACGCAGTATTTT	TRBJ2-3	-	-	TRBV11-2
CASSERVTNSGANVLTF	TGTGCCAGCAGTGAACGGGTCACCAACTCTGGGGCCAACGTCCTGACTTTC	TRBJ2-6	many	-	TRBV27
CATSRDRAGTYEQYF	TGTGCCACCAGCAGAGATAGGGCAGGGACCTACGAGCAGTACTTC	TRBJ2-7	few	-	TRBV15
CSARGQGNSPLHF	TGCAGTGCTAGGGGACAGGGTAATTCACCCCTCCACTTT	TRBJ1-6	-	TRBD1	TRBV20-1
CASSRTGGQPQHF	TGTGCCAGCAGCAGGACAGGGGGTCAGCCCCAGCATTTT	TRBJ1-5	many	TRBD1	TRBV12-3/TRBV12-4
CASSLLNSGANVLTF	TGTGCCAGCAGCTTGCTCAACTCTGGGGCCAACGTCCTGACTTTC	TRBJ2-6	-	-	TRBV5-6
CAISETGDTQYF	TGTGCCATCAGTGAGACAGGGGATACGCAGTATTTT	TRBJ2-3	-	-	TRBV10-3
CASSQVAGGPNEQFF	TGTGCCAGCAGTCAGGTAGCGGGGGGCCCTAATGAGCAGTTCTTC	TRBJ2-1	-	TRBD2	TRBV6-2/TRBV6-3
CASSLGTGEQYF	TGTGCCAGCAGTCTTGGGACGGGCGAGCAGTACTTC	TRBJ2-7	-	-	TRBV12-3/TRBV12-4
CASSSSRPGRQTTQYF	TGTGCCAGCAGCTCTAGCCGGCCAGGGCGGCAGACTACGCAGTATTTT	TRBJ2-3	-	-	TRBV7-9
CASSQTLIVGNTIYF	TGCGCCAGCAGCCAGACCCTAATCGTGGGAAACACCATATATTTT	TRBJ1-3	-	-	TRBV4-1
CASRLPGLAGDGTDTQYF	TGTGCCAGCAGACTGCCGGGACTAGCGGGGGACGGCACAGATACGCAGTATTTT	TRBJ2-3	-	TRBD2	TRBV7-3
CSAKVGRGGLYNEQFF	TGCAGTGCTAAAGTCGGGCGCGGGGGGCTATACAATGAGCAGTTCTTC	TRBJ2-1	-	TRBD2	TRBV20-1
CTFWGDRGFF	TGCACCTTCTGGGGGGACAGGGGGTTCTTC	TRBJ2-1	-	TRBD1	TRBV29-1
CATSPTGRPQETQYF	TGTGCCACCAGCCCCACGGGCCGGCCCCAAGAGACCCAGTACTTC	TRBJ2-5	many	-	TRBV15
CASKNLGNEQYF	TGTGCCAGCAAAAACCTAGGGAACGAGCAGTACTTC	TRBJ2-7	-	-	TRBV25-1
CASSPTGVAGANVLTF	TGTGCCAGCAGCCCGACAGGGGTGGCTGGGGCCAACGTCCTGACTTTC	TRBJ2-6	-	TRBD1	TRBV6-4
CASSQDPPRRDTTDTQYF	TGTGCCAGCAGCCAGGACCCCCCTAGGAGGGATACCACAGATACGCAGTATTTT	TRBJ2-3	-	-	TRBV4-2
CASSTRLRTRNNEQFF	TGTGCCAGCAGTACAAGGTTGAGGACGAGAAACAATGAGCAGTTCTTC	TRBJ2-1	-	-	TRBV27
CASRRTGGYGNSPLHF	TGTGCCAGCAGAAGAACAGGGGGCTACGGTAATTCACCCCTCCACTTT	TRBJ1-6	many	TRBD1	TRBV7-9
CASSLQRGPETQYF	TGTGCCAGCAGCTTGCAGCGGGGTCCGGAGACCCAGTACTTC	TRBJ2-5	-	TRBD2	TRBV7-2
CSATHGFGLVDEQFF	TGCAGTGCTACCCATGGGTTTGGGCTCGTAGATGAGCAGTTCTTC	TRBJ2-1	-	-	TRBV20-1
CAISPTGEETQYF	TGTGCCATCAGCCCGACAGGGGAGGAGACCCAGTACTTC	TRBJ2-5	many	TRBD1	TRBV10-3
CASSLRRAVGDEQFF	TGTGCCAGCAGCTTAAGGCGCGCGGTGGGGGACGAGCAGTTCTTC	TRBJ2-1	-	-	TRBV7-2
CASSPPGTGEGYTF	TGTGCCAGCAGTCCCCCCGGGACAGGGGAGGGCTACACCTTC	TRBJ1-2	-	TRBD1	TRBV6-6
CSVEGTGGYEQYF	TGCAGCGTCGAGGGAACAGGGGGCTACGAGCAGTACTTC	TRBJ2-7	many	TRBD1	TRBV29-1
CASSRDRAEETQYF	TGTGCCAGCAGCCGCGACAGGGCAGAAGAGACCCAGTACTTC	TRBJ2-5	few	TRBD1	TRBV7-2
CASSQDLGGDEQYF	TGTGCCAGCAGCCAAGATCTGGGAGGGGACGAGCAGTACTTC	TRBJ2-7	-	TRBD2	TRBV3-1